One and the same sample provided the 8 T cell receptor beta chains below, sequenced in a study of T-cell reconstitution after alpha-beta-depleted transplantation in children. Unique molecular identifiers featured in how the TCRbeta library was prepared. One entry per CDR3 protein results from TCRdb running MiXCR on the PCR reads. The sample shows about 980,000 distinct CDR3 sequences, about 31% of them seen only once. Here the sequenced sample was PBMCs, mostly from graft donor cells, taken 360 days after TCRalphabeta/CD19-depleted stem cell transplant. The receptors here all came from a boy under two years old who had a stem cell transplant for SCID, so the T cells may come from the graft donor.

V usage is TRBV19 and J usage is TRBJ1-6; D possibly corresponds to TRBD1 (6 bases). Germline V gene sequence: CDR1 LNHDA, CDR2 SQIVND (reference sequence). Trimming removed 7 bases at V and 4 bases at J, with 11 bases between. The CDR3 totals 14 residues. CDR3 DNA sequence: TGTGCCAGTATGGGGGCGGAGTATAATTCACCCCTCCACTTT. This codes for CASMGAEYNSPLHF.

The chain links TRBV24-1 to TRBJ2-5, with 9 nucleotides matching TRBD1. The CDR3 is made up of 15 amino acids. Germline lookup yields CDR1 KGHDR and CDR2 SFDVKD. The ends lost 3 bases at V and 3 bases at J; junction bases unmatched: 4. The DNA for the CDR3 is TGTGCCACCAGTGATCCCGGACAGGGGAAAGAGACCCAGTACTTC. Protein: CATSDPGQGKETQYF.

In this sample, this clonotype turned up many times. The chain carries TRBV15 and TRBJ2-7, with D unresolved. The CDR3 is 13 amino acids. Trimming removed 0 bases from V and 5 bases from J, with 8 bases in between. Germline V CDR1 and CDR2: LNHNV, YYDKDF (reference sequence). This chain's CDR3 is CATSRDRLNEQYF. CDR3 nucleotide sequence: TGTGCCACCAGCAGAGATCGGCTGAACGAGCAGTACTTC.

The chain carries TRBV5-1 and TRBJ1-6, with D unresolved. V was pared by 0 bases and J by 10 bases, with 14 bases between. The germline gives CDR1 SGHRS, CDR2 YFSETQ. The CDR3 runs 15 residues. Here the CDR3 reads CASSLGEGYGSPLHF. In DNA form, the CDR3 reads TGCGCCAGCAGCTTGGGAGAAGGGTACGGCTCACCCCTCCACTTT.

In this sample, this clonotype turned up a few times. The rearrangement uses TRBV5-5 and TRBJ2-5; TRBD2 agrees at 10 bases. There are 16 residues in the CDR3. Germline loops: CDR1 SGHKS, CDR2 YYEKEE (reference sequence). With V trimmed by 0 bases and J by 4 bases, 6 bases remained unmatched. The CDR3, as DNA: TGTGCCAGCAGCTTGGTGTCTAGCGGGGGTATAGAGACCCAGTACTTC. Translating it yields CASSLVSSGGIETQYF.

The V call is TRBV5-1, the J call TRBJ2-7; the D gene is possibly TRBD1 (6 bases). Germline CDR1 and CDR2: SGHRS and YFSETQ. The CDR3 is 14 residues long. V lost 1 base and J lost 3, with 11 bases in between. CDR3 DNA: TGCGCCAGCAGCTTGATCCCAGGGGACTACGAGCAGTACTTC. It codes for CASSLIPGDYEQYF.

The J gene is TRBJ1-1, the V gene TRBV5-1; 10 nucleotides line up with TRBD1. V was clipped by 7 bases and J by 6 bases; unmatched bases: 12. This CDR3 has 15 residues. Per the germline V gene, CDR1 is SGHRS and CDR2 is YFSETQ. The CDR3 sequence: CASPDRGQRVPEAFF. CDR3 nucleotides: TGCGCCAGCCCCGACAGGGGGCAACGGGTACCTGAAGCTTTCTTT. Using reference TRBV5-1 and TRBJ1-1 for the parts outside the CDR3, the full variable domain is KAGVTQTPRYLIKTRGQQVTLSCSPISGHRSVSWYQQTPGQGLQFLFEYFSETQRNKGNFPGRFSGRQFSNSRSEMNVSTLELGDSALYLCASPDRGQRVPEAFFGQGTRLTVV.

The chain joins TRBV29-1 to TRBJ2-5, with D perhaps TRBD1 (5 bases). V was clipped by 6 bases and J by 7 bases, with 15 bases between them. This CDR3 contains 12 residues. Germline V gene lookup returns CDR1 SQVTM and CDR2 ANQGSEA. The CDR3 spells CSVGPIIGTQYF. In DNA form, the CDR3 reads TGCAGCGTGGGGCCTATTATTGGGACCCAGTACTTC.